A single sample gave rise to the 32 T cell receptor beta chains below, sequenced in a study of T cell responses to AZD1222 COVID-19 vaccine. The table came from immunoSEQ multiplex PCR; TCRdb's copy has only in-frame clones and leaves some out. Here the sample spans approximately 60,000 clones, roughly 80% being singletons. The sequencing used peripheral blood, collected on day 0 of AZD1222 vaccination. The receptors were gathered from an adult in good health.

This chain uses TRBV5-8 with TRBJ1-1, with unresolved D. V lost 2 bases and J lost 1, with 3 bases in between. CDR3 length equals 12 residues. Germline loops: CDR1 SGHTS, CDR2 YDEGEE. The CDR3 loop is CASSFRNTEAFF. CDR3 sequence (DNA): TGTGCCAGCAGCTTCCGGAACACTGAAGCTTTCTTT.

This chain joins TRBV20-1 and TRBJ1-2; no firm D call. The ends were cut back, 7 bases at V and 2 bases at J, with 8 bases in the middle. This CDR3 is built from 11 residues. CDR1 and CDR2 (germline): DFQATT, SNEGSKA (reference sequence). The CDR3 protein is CSVVENYGYTF. The DNA of the CDR3 is TGCAGTGTAGTGGAGAACTATGGCTACACCTTC.

The genes are TRBV12-3 or TRBV12-4 and TRBJ1-5; D gene unclear. The CDR3 length is 13 residues. V lost 8 bases, J lost 4 bases, and 12 bases lay in between. As DNA, the CDR3 is TGTGCCAGCGGTATGGCTGTTAATCAGCCCCAGCATTTT. Residues: CASGMAVNQPQHF.

The sample holds a few counts of this clone. This rearrangement joins TRBV25-1 to TRBJ1-2; weak D call: TRBD1 (6 bases). Germline CDR1 reads MGHDK; CDR2 reads SYGVNS. The CDR3 loop spans 11 amino acids. Trimming left V 8 bases short and J 2 bases short, with 6 bases between. CDR3 coding DNA: TGTGCCAGCGGACAGAACTATGGCTACACCTTC. Translating gives CASGQNYGYTF.

This clone showed up many times. The sample carries other DNA sequences with the same CDR3. The chain couples TRBV29-1 to TRBJ1-1; D is undetermined. The germline V and J ends were trimmed by 0 bases and 0 bases, with 5 bases remaining between them. This CDR3 is built from 13 residues. Germline-derived CDR1 and CDR2 are SQVTM and ANQGSEA. The CDR3 loop is CSVEDQLNTEAFF. CDR3 in DNA: TGCAGCGTTGAAGATCAATTGAACACTGAAGCTTTCTTT. Combining the CDR3 with reference TRBV29-1 and TRBJ1-1 gives the whole variable domain SAVISQKPSRDICQRGTSLTIQCQVDSQVTMMFWYRQQPGQSLTLIATANQGSEATYESGFVIDKFPISRPNLTFSTLTVSNMSPEDSSIYLCSVEDQLNTEAFFGQGTRLTVV.

This clone was counted a few times. The genes are TRBV3-1 (or the pseudogene TRBV3-2) and TRBJ2-1; 10 nucleotides agree with TRBD1. The CDR3 totals 17 residues. Trimming cost V 4 bases and J 10 bases; bases outside gene matches: 16. Germline CDR1 and CDR2: LGHDT and YNNKEL (reference sequence). The CDR3 reads CASSRGTGDEGFLEQFF. CDR3 in DNA: TGTGCCAGCAGCCGAGGGACAGGGGACGAGGGGTTCCTCGAGCAGTTCTTC.

The rearrangement joins TRBV11-1 to TRBJ1-1, with a tentative D call TRBD1 (6 bases). V lost 3 bases, J lost 1 base, and 9 bases lay in between. This CDR3 region has 14 residues. Germline-derived CDR1 and CDR2 are SGHAT and FQDESV (reference sequence). The CDR3 region has the DNA TGTGCCAGCAGCTTGGGGGCCTCGAACACTGAAGCTTTCTTT. Its translation is CASSLGASNTEAFF.

The CDR3 reads CASSFSGGGLETQYF. In DNA form, the CDR3 reads TGTGCCAGCAGCTTTAGCGGGGGCGGTCTGGAGACCCAGTACTTC. This chain uses TRBV7-9 with TRBJ2-5; 9 nucleotides match TRBD2. CDR1 is SEHNR and CDR2 is FQNEAQ in the germline V gene (reference sequence). The CDR3 consists of 15 residues. The ends lost 3 bases at V and 5 bases at J; junction bases unmatched: 7. Full variable domain (remainder filled in from reference TRBV7-9 and TRBJ2-5): DTGVSQNPRHKITKRGQNVTFRCDPISEHNRLYWYRQTLGQGPEFLTYFQNEAQLEKSRLLSDRFSAERPKGSFSTLEIQRTEQGDSAMYLCASSFSGGGLETQYFGPGTRLLVL.

DNA for the CDR3: TGTGCCAGCAGCGGGACAGTAGATCAGCCCCAGCATTTT. Amino acids: CASSGTVDQPQHF. This chain uses TRBV7-2 with TRBJ1-5; TRBD1 aligns across 7 bases. J was trimmed by 5 bases and V by 5 bases; bases with no gene match: 3. The CDR3 is made up of 13 amino acids. The germline CDR1 and CDR2 sequences are SGHTA and FQGNSA.

This clone was observed a handful of times. The chain combines TRBV7-9 with TRBJ1-5; D call uncertain. CDR1 SEHNR and CDR2 FQNEAQ come from the germline V gene (reference sequence). V was cut by 6 bases and J by 0 bases, with 9 bases left in between. This CDR3 is built from 14 residues. In nucleotides, the CDR3 is TGTGCCAGCAGTCCTCCAGGTAGCAATCAGCCCCAGCATTTT. Residues: CASSPPGSNQPQHF.

V gene TRBV12-3 or TRBV12-4 combines with J gene TRBJ1-5, with 7 bases that match TRBD1. V trimming: 2 bases; J trimming: 5 bases; junction bases outside the gene matches: 0. The CDR3 has 13 amino acids. The CDR3 nucleotides read TGTGCCAGCAGTTTAACAGGGGATCAGCCCCAGCATTTT. Protein: CASSLTGDQPQHF.

In DNA, the CDR3 is TGTGCCAGCAGCAAACCCCTTAAGGGCAGGGATCAAGAGACCCAGTACTTC. Its translation: CASSKPLKGRDQETQYF. V usage is TRBV21-1 and J usage is TRBJ2-5; the table's TRBD1 call for D was not verified on the DNA. TRBV21-1 constitutes a pseudogene. The CDR3 has 17 residues.

The chain links TRBV19 to TRBJ1-5; 8 bases match TRBD1. Germline V gene sequence: CDR1 LNHDA, CDR2 SQIVND (reference sequence). The CDR3 loop spans 15 amino acids. The junction had 3 bases not matched to a gene; V was cut back by 0 bases and J by 5 bases. The CDR3 is CASSIDRGRDQPQHF. CDR3 DNA sequence: TGTGCCAGTAGTATAGACAGGGGGCGTGATCAGCCCCAGCATTTT.

The rearrangement links TRBV4-3 to TRBJ2-1; D possibly matches TRBD1 or TRBD2 (5 bases each). Germline V CDR1 and CDR2: LGHNA, YSLEER. The CDR3 has 16 amino acids. V was clipped by 0 bases and J by 7 bases, with 16 bases between them. CDR3 DNA: TGCGCCAGCAGCCAAGATTACAGGACTGGGGAGAATGAGCAGTTCTTC. It yields the protein CASSQDYRTGENEQFF.

The chain uses TRBV7-9 and TRBJ1-2; D unresolved. CDR1 and CDR2 from the germline V gene are SEHNR and FQNEAQ (reference sequence). V was cut by 2 bases and J by 8 bases, with 18 bases left in between. The CDR3 spans 15 residues. The CDR3 sequence: CASSLTLSGAGGYTF. CDR3 DNA sequence: TGTGCCAGCAGCTTAACCCTATCCGGAGCCGGGGGCTACACCTTC.

This chain connects TRBV5-6 to TRBJ1-2; 9 positions match TRBD1. Per the germline V gene, CDR1 is SGHDT and CDR2 is YYEEEE. The CDR3 covers 16 residues. V lost 0 bases to trimming and J lost 6 bases; unmatched junction nucleotides: 9. In DNA, the CDR3 is TGTGCCAGCAGCTTGGCCAACCCGGGACAGGGAGATGGCTACACCTTC. Translation: CASSLANPGQGDGYTF.

Written as DNA, the CDR3 is TGTGCCAGCAGCTCACCCGGGACTGGTGCTCGAGGCATTCAGTACTTC. This gives the protein CASSSPGTGARGIQYF. The V call is TRBV7-2, the J call TRBJ2-4; D possibly corresponds to TRBD2 (6 bases). CDR1 and CDR2 from the germline V gene are SGHTA and FQGNSA. V was pared by 4 bases and J by 9 bases, with 22 bases between. This CDR3 is built from 16 residues. The complete variable domain, with remaining parts taken from reference TRBV7-2 and TRBJ2-4, reads GAGVSQSPSNKVTEKGKDVELRCDPISGHTALYWYRQSLGQGLEFLIYFQGNSAPDKSGLPSDRFSAERTGGSVSTLTIQRTQQEDSAVYLCASSSPGTGARGIQYFGAGTRLSVL.

Only one count was recorded for this clone. In DNA form, the CDR3 reads TGCGCCAGCAGCTTGGCAGGGGAGGGAAGTGAAAAACTGTTTTTT. Translated, it gives CASSLAGEGSEKLFF. V gene TRBV5-1 combines with J gene TRBJ1-4, with D tentatively TRBD1 (6 bases). CDR1 and CDR2 (germline): SGHRS, YFSETQ. Trimming left V 0 bases short and J 7 bases short, with 13 bases between. This CDR3 comprises 15 residues.

V gene TRBV11-2 combines with J gene TRBJ2-2; D may be TRBD2 (6 bases). V lost 0 bases, J lost 4 bases, and 18 bases lay in between. CDR3 size: 18 residues. Germline CDR1 reads SGHAT; CDR2 reads FQNNGV. The CDR3 loop is CASSLDPVPGLITGELFF. CDR3 bases: TGTGCCAGCAGCTTAGATCCCGTCCCGGGACTTATCACCGGGGAGCTGTTTTTT.

The chain uses TRBV7-8 and TRBJ1-5; D gene ambiguous. Looked up from germline, CDR1 is SGHVS and CDR2 is FQNEAQ. V was cut by 3 bases and J by 1 base, with 25 bases left in between. There are 20 residues in the CDR3. CDR3 loop: CASSLEPRTKAEGSNQPQHF. The CDR3 coding sequence is TGTGCCAGCAGCTTGGAGCCTCGGACCAAGGCCGAGGGCAGCAATCAGCCCCAGCATTTT.

A few counts support this clone. The chain employs TRBV7-9 and TRBJ2-3, with D possibly matching TRBD2 (6 bases). Germline loops: CDR1 SEHNR, CDR2 FQNEAQ (reference sequence). This CDR3 contains 16 residues. The germline V and J ends were trimmed by 5 bases and 1 base, with 16 bases remaining between them. In DNA, the CDR3 is TGTGCCAGCAGCCTAGGGACTGAGGGTGGCACAGATACGCAGTATTTT. It codes for CASSLGTEGGTDTQYF.

The count of this clone is one. V usage is TRBV14 and J usage is TRBJ1-1, with D uncertain. Trimming pared 6 bases from V and 4 bases from J, leaving 12 bases between. CDR3 length equals 13 residues. Germline V CDR1 and CDR2: SGHDN, FVKESK. The CDR3 loop reads CASSQTGGTEAFF. The CDR3 nucleotides are TGTGCCAGCAGTCAGACGGGTGGCACTGAAGCTTTCTTT.

The rearrangement joins TRBV6-5 to TRBJ1-1; D ambiguous. The V gene lost 5 bases and the J gene lost 0 bases, with 7 bases spanning the gap. This CDR3 has 13 amino acids. In germline, CDR1 is MNHEY, CDR2 SVGAGI. CDR3 in DNA: TGTGCCAGCAGTCTTAGGGTGAACACTGAAGCTTTCTTT. This codes for CASSLRVNTEAFF.

This clone was seen just once. The genes are TRBV29-1 and TRBJ1-1, with no clear D. Trimming took off 0 bases at V and 12 bases at J, with 17 bases between the two ends. Germline CDR1 reads SQVTM; CDR2 reads ANQGSEA. The CDR3 is 13 residues long. CDR3 sequence: CSVEDTRTGETFF. The CDR3 nucleotides read TGCAGCGTTGAAGATACACGGACCGGGGAGACTTTCTTT.

The chain joins TRBV19 to TRBJ2-5; 10 bases line up with TRBD2. CDR1 is LNHDA, CDR2 SQIVND, per germline (reference sequence). The ends lost 5 bases at V and 4 bases at J; junction bases unmatched: 4. There are 14 residues in the CDR3. CDR3 DNA: TGTGCCAGTAGTCAGCGGGGGGGCACAGAGACCCAGTACTTC. Amino acid sequence: CASSQRGGTETQYF.

The chain has TRBV5-4 and TRBJ1-1; D is ambiguous. This CDR3 contains 13 residues. The germline gives CDR1 SGHNT, CDR2 YYREEE (reference sequence). V was cut by 4 bases and J by 4 bases, with 11 bases left in between. The CDR3 DNA follows: TGTGCCAGCAGCCCGGAGACCGGCACTGAAGCTTTCTTT. Amino acid sequence: CASSPETGTEAFF.

A single count supports this clone. This chain connects TRBV3-1 (or the pseudogene TRBV3-2) to TRBJ1-1; no clear D. The CDR3 is made up of 13 amino acids. Trimming stripped 3 bases from V and 1 base from J, with 6 bases between. Germline-derived CDR1 and CDR2 are LGHDT and YNNKEL (reference sequence). The CDR3: CASSHKTNTEAFF. As DNA, the CDR3 is TGTGCCAGCAGCCATAAGACGAACACTGAAGCTTTCTTT.

The rearrangement links TRBV5-1 to TRBJ1-1; possible D gene TRBD1, 5 bases. Germline values: CDR1 SGHRS, CDR2 YFSETQ. CDR3 length equals 14 residues. V lost 1 base, J lost 5 bases, and 12 bases lay in between. DNA of the CDR3: TGCGCCAGCAGCTTGAGAGGAGCAGGGACTGAAGCTTTCTTT. This encodes CASSLRGAGTEAFF. The entire variable domain, with the rest obtained from reference TRBV5-1 and TRBJ1-1, is as follows: KAGVTQTPRYLIKTRGQQVTLSCSPISGHRSVSWYQQTPGQGLQFLFEYFSETQRNKGNFPGRFSGRQFSNSRSEMNVSTLELGDSALYLCASSLRGAGTEAFFGQGTRLTVV.

This clone has just a few counts. The CDR3 here is CASSQVSGSNQPQHF. The CDR3, as DNA: TGTGCCAGCAGCCAAGTTTCGGGGAGCAATCAGCCCCAGCATTTT. The chain carries TRBV14 and TRBJ1-5; D is ambiguous. Trimming stripped 1 base from V and 1 base from J, with 8 bases between. The CDR3 covers 15 residues. Per the germline V gene, CDR1 is SGHDN and CDR2 is FVKESK.

This clone occurred a few times. This chain connects TRBV6-5 to TRBJ2-5; TRBD1 aligns across 12 bases. Germline loops: CDR1 MNHEY, CDR2 SVGAGI. Losses at the gene ends were 4 bases for V and 5 bases for J; bases not matched to a gene: 8. There are 16 residues in the CDR3. CDR3 DNA: TGTGCCAGCAGTTCCTTGGGACAGGGGGCGTCGGAGACCCAGTACTTC. Its protein product is CASSSLGQGASETQYF.

The J gene is TRBJ2-3, the V gene TRBV15; 7 bases align to TRBD2. The ends lost 0 bases at V and 4 bases at J; junction bases unmatched: 7. Germline values: CDR1 LNHNV, CDR2 YYDKDF (reference sequence). The CDR3 loop spans 16 amino acids. Written as DNA, the CDR3 is TGTGCCACCAGCAGAGAGAGCGGGGCGGGCGCAGATACGCAGTATTTT. As protein: CATSRESGAGADTQYF.

The chain joins TRBV5-4 to TRBJ1-4, with D unclear. V was shortened by 0 bases and J by 0 bases, with 6 bases between the two germline ends. The CDR3 totals 15 residues. In germline, CDR1 is SGHNT, CDR2 YYREEE (reference sequence). The CDR3 loop reads CASSLAGATNEKLFF. The CDR3 nucleotides are TGTGCCAGCAGCTTGGCTGGTGCAACTAATGAAAAACTGTTTTTT.